This is a list of T cell receptor beta chains from one sample in a study of type 1 and type 2 diabetes patients. MiXCR was run by TCRdb on the multiplex PCR reads, yielding one entry per CDR3 protein. The sample gives around 300,000 distinct CDR3 sequences, over 45% of which show up once; approximately 14% is in the top ten. The sample was peripheral blood mononuclear cells (PBMCs). The receptors here all came from a young man with type 2 diabetes. Each CDR3 is given with its conserved first and last residue. The D gene is left open where the match is weak. Clone size appears in some rows only: once, few, many, or a class for an expanded clone.

j_gene,v_gene,d_gene,abundance,CDR3aa,CDR3nt
TRBJ1-5,TRBV2,TRBD1,-,CASSPTGTGRQPQHF,TGTGCCAGCAGCCCCACCGGGACAGGGAGACAGCCCCAGCATTTT
TRBJ1-4,TRBV13,-,-,CASSLIGSGGRLNEKLFF,TGTGCCAGCAGCTTAATCGGGTCTGGGGGACGGCTTAATGAAAAACTGTTTTTT
TRBJ2-5,TRBV29-1,-,-,CSVEDLQGHNQETQYF,TGCAGCGTTGAAGATCTTCAGGGACACAACCAAGAGACCCAGTACTTC
TRBJ2-1,TRBV25-1,TRBD1,many,CASSDRQGYNEQFF,TGTGCCAGCAGTGACAGACAGGGGTACAATGAGCAGTTCTTC
TRBJ2-3,TRBV6-6,TRBD1,-,CASRDRVEPQYF,TGTGCCAGCAGAGACAGGGTAGAACCGCAGTATTTT
TRBJ2-3,TRBV10-3,TRBD1,few,CAMQGDIADTQYF,TGTGCCATGCAGGGGGACATCGCAGATACGCAGTATTTT
TRBJ2-7,TRBV2,TRBD2,few,CASSEALRGALASLEQYF,TGTGCCAGCAGTGAAGCTTTGCGGGGGGCTCTGGCCTCCCTCGAGCAGTACTTC
TRBJ2-7,TRBV15,TRBD2,-,CATSSTPDGGDGEQYF,TGTGCCACCAGCAGTACCCCAGATGGGGGGGACGGCGAGCAGTACTTC
TRBJ1-2,TRBV20-1,-,-,CSASALRGYGYTF,TGCAGTGCTAGTGCTCTACGTGGCTATGGCTACACCTTC
TRBJ1-2,TRBV20-1,-,-,CSAKPRLNAGGYTF,TGCAGTGCCAAGCCGCGGTTAAACGCGGGTGGCTACACCTTC
TRBJ2-3,TRBV2,TRBD2,once,CASPSGTDTQYF,TGTGCCAGCCCTAGCGGTACAGATACGCAGTATTTT
TRBJ2-1,TRBV30,-,-,CAWSVRGRNQFF,TGTGCCTGGAGTGTTCGGGGGAGGAACCAGTTCTTC
TRBJ2-7,TRBV6-1,TRBD2,-,CASRMTSGRYEQYF,TGTGCCAGCAGAATGACTAGCGGGAGATACGAGCAGTACTTC
TRBJ2-2,TRBV7-8,TRBD2,-,CASSLGWGGSTGELFF,TGTGCCAGCAGCTTAGGGTGGGGAGGGAGCACCGGGGAGCTGTTTTTT
TRBJ1-2,TRBV4-2,-,few,CASSQETGHNYGYTF,TGTGCCAGCAGCCAAGAGACAGGACATAACTATGGCTACACCTTC
TRBJ2-6,TRBV24-1,TRBD1,many,CATSGQGASGANVLTF,TGTGCCACCAGTGGACAGGGGGCATCGGGGGCCAACGTCCTGACTTTC
TRBJ1-2,TRBV25-1,-,-,CASREATGGYGYTF,TGTGCCAGCAGAGAAGCGACCGGGGGCTATGGCTACACCTTC
TRBJ1-2,TRBV20-1,-,few,CSARDRSRLGDGYTF,TGCAGTGCTAGAGATCGGAGCCGCCTAGGGGATGGCTACACCTTC
TRBJ2-7,TRBV13,-,-,CASSLSDSFYEQYF,TGTGCCAGCAGCTTAAGCGACAGTTTCTACGAGCAGTACTTC
TRBJ2-2,TRBV2,TRBD1,few,CASSPGTGFAGELFF,TGTGCCAGCAGCCCCGGGACAGGTTTCGCCGGGGAGCTGTTTTTT
TRBJ1-4,TRBV11-2,-,-,CASSLGQAATNEKLFF,TGTGCCAGCAGCTTAGGGCAGGCCGCAACTAATGAAAAACTGTTTTTT
TRBJ1-2,TRBV28,-,few,CASSLANYGYTF,TGTGCCAGCAGTTTAGCAAACTATGGCTACACCTTC
TRBJ2-5,TRBV5-1,-,-,CASSEGTLETQYF,TGCGCCAGCAGCGAAGGGACGTTGGAGACCCAGTACTTC
TRBJ2-2,TRBV6-6,-,-,CASEAVNTGELFF,TGTGCCAGCGAGGCAGTGAACACCGGGGAGCTGTTTTTT
TRBJ1-1,TRBV19,-,few,CASSIAQDTEAFF,TGTGCCAGTAGTATCGCGCAGGACACTGAAGCTTTCTTT
TRBJ2-2,TRBV10-1,-,-,CASSGASRAGELFF,TGCGCCAGCAGTGGGGCTAGTAGGGCCGGGGAGCTGTTTTTT
TRBJ2-7,TRBV11-2,TRBD2,few,CASSLTGTKYEQYF,TGTGCCAGCAGCTTGACCGGGACTAAATACGAGCAGTACTTC
TRBJ1-1,TRBV2,-,few,CASMDGRLRENTEAFF,TGTGCCAGCATGGACGGGAGGTTAAGGGAGAACACTGAAGCTTTCTTT
TRBJ2-1,TRBV10-3,-,-,CAISQGQVNEQFF,TGTGCCATCAGCCAGGGGCAGGTTAATGAGCAGTTCTTC
TRBJ2-7,TRBV6-5,-,-,CASSDHGTVTYEQYF,TGTGCCAGCAGTGACCACGGGACTGTGACCTACGAGCAGTACTTC
TRBJ2-7,TRBV20-1,TRBD2,-,CSAKGREGSYEQYF,TGCAGTGCTAAGGGGCGGGAGGGCTCCTACGAGCAGTACTTC
TRBJ2-5,TRBV2,-,-,CASSDGLIGSQETQYF,TGTGCCAGCAGTGATGGTCTTATAGGTAGCCAAGAGACCCAGTACTTC
TRBJ2-7,TRBV29-1,TRBD1,many,CSVRQGASYEQYF,TGCAGCGTCAGACAGGGTGCTTCGTACGAGCAGTACTTC
TRBJ2-3,TRBV7-6,-,-,CASSLDWGDGDTQYF,TGTGCCAGCAGCTTAGATTGGGGGGACGGGGATACGCAGTATTTT
TRBJ2-6,TRBV6-5,-,few,CASSRDSSGANVLTF,TGTGCCAGCAGCCGTGACAGCTCTGGGGCCAACGTCCTGACTTTC
TRBJ2-1,TRBV10-2,TRBD2,few,CASRFAGGPSYNEQFF,TGCGCCAGCAGGTTCGCGGGAGGACCCTCCTACAATGAGCAGTTCTTC
TRBJ2-3,TRBV30,TRBD2,-,CAWGGMAEGGRDTQYF,TGTGCCTGGGGGGGGATGGCCGAGGGCGGGAGAGATACGCAGTATTTT
TRBJ2-1,TRBV10-1,-,few,CASSEGQNSYNEQFF,TGCGCCAGCAGTGAAGGACAGAACTCCTACAATGAGCAGTTCTTC
TRBJ2-7,TRBV20-1,-,few,CSARDIWGKNYEQYF,TGCAGTGCTAGAGATATTTGGGGGAAAAACTACGAGCAGTACTTC
TRBJ1-1,TRBV2,-,few,CASTPMGTEAFF,TGTGCCAGCACCCCCATGGGCACTGAAGCTTTCTTT
TRBJ1-4,TRBV28,-,-,CATTQTATDSNEKLFF,TGTGCCACCACGCAGACGGCGACAGATTCTAATGAAAAACTGTTTTTT
TRBJ1-5,TRBV2,-,few,CASSEGGGIYSNQPQHF,TGTGCCAGCAGTGAAGGGGGCGGAATCTATAGCAATCAGCCCCAGCATTTT
TRBJ2-7,TRBV19,-,few,CASSISGRYEQYF,TGTGCCAGTAGTATTAGCGGCCGCTACGAGCAGTACTTC
TRBJ2-5,TRBV7-2,TRBD2,-,CASSPRTSLKETQYF,TGTGCCAGCAGCCCACGGACTAGCTTGAAAGAGACCCAGTACTTC
TRBJ2-5,TRBV5-1,-,-,CASSRQANQETQYF,TGCGCCAGCAGCCGACAGGCAAACCAAGAGACCCAGTACTTC
TRBJ1-1,TRBV5-4,-,-,CASSPSGGVDTEAFF,TGTGCCAGCAGCCCGAGCGGAGGGGTTGACACTGAAGCTTTCTTT
TRBJ2-1,TRBV2,TRBD2,few,CASSLPGLGPNEQFF,TGTGCCAGCAGCCTTCCGGGACTAGGTCCAAATGAGCAGTTCTTC
TRBJ2-2,TRBV15,-,few,CATSRLGEMTGELFF,TGTGCCACCAGCAGATTGGGGGAGATGACCGGGGAGCTGTTTTTT
TRBJ2-2,TRBV7-2,-,once,CASSLVGYTGELFF,TGTGCCAGCAGCTTAGTAGGGTACACCGGGGAGCTGTTTTTT
TRBJ2-1,TRBV20-1,-,-,CSARDVWKSSYNEQFF,TGCAGTGCTAGAGACGTTTGGAAGAGCTCCTACAATGAGCAGTTCTTC
TRBJ2-7,TRBV10-1,-,-,CASSDGDEQYF,TGCGCCAGCAGTGACGGTGACGAGCAGTACTTC
TRBJ2-3,TRBV30,TRBD2,few,CAWSGLAGRDTQYF,TGTGCCTGGAGTGGACTAGCGGGTCGAGATACGCAGTATTTT
TRBJ2-2,TRBV19,TRBD1,-,CASSSRTGGLSGELFF,TGTGCCAGTAGTTCGAGGACAGGGGGTCTTTCCGGGGAGCTGTTTTTT
TRBJ1-6,TRBV20-1,-,few,CSARRPLGQYNSPLHF,TGCAGTGCTAGACGACCTTTAGGACAGTATAATTCACCCCTCCACTTT
TRBJ2-5,TRBV2,TRBD1,many,CASVGTAYQETQYF,TGTGCCAGCGTTGGGACAGCTTATCAAGAGACCCAGTACTTC